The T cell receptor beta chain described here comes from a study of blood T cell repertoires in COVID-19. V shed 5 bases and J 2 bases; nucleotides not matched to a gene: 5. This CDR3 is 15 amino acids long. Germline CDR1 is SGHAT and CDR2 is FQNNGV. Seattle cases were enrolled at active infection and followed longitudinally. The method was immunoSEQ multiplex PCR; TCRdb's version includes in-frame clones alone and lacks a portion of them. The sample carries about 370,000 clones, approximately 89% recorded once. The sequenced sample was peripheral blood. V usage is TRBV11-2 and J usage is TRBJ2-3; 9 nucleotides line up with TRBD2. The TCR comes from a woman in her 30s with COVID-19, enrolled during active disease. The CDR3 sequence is CASSAGGDNTDTQYF. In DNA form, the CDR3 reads TGTGCCAGCAGCGCGGGGGGGGATAACACAGATACGCAGTATTTT.